This TCR beta chain appears in the sequencing data of a study of blood T cell repertoires in COVID-19. Study as a whole: Italy, Spain and the United States were the sources of the convalescent and acute COVID-19 samples. PBMCs, B-cell-depleted T cells, or T cells provided the cDNA or gDNA that made up the material.

In the authors' methods: For nucleated cells, counts were estimated from reference gene primer amplification. Data came from immunoSEQ multiplex PCR; TCRdb stores just in-frame clones and leaves some out. The DNA gave D and trimming, while V, J and clone size come from that table. The sample yields approximately 40,000 clones, approximately 91% seen once. In this sample, this clone turned up once. The junction had 2 bases not matched to a gene; V was cut back by 5 bases and J by 2 bases. The germline gives CDR1 SGHTA, CDR2 FQGNSA. The CDR3 is made up of 14 amino acids. The material sequenced was peripheral blood. The sequence was collected from a woman older than 75 with acute or convalescent COVID-19. The genes are TRBV7-2 and TRBJ2-3, with 9 bases aligning to TRBD2. CDR3 coding DNA: TGTGCCAGCAGCCCTAGCGGGGCCACAGATACGCAGTATTTT. This encodes CASSPSGATDTQYF.